A selection of T cell receptor beta chains follows, all from one sample in a study of T cell responses to AZD1222 COVID-19 vaccine. The table came from immunoSEQ multiplex PCR; TCRdb's copy has only in-frame clones and leaves some out. The data hold some 110,000 clones, with roughly 90% observed a single time. The material was peripheral blood, obtained on day 0 of AZD1222 vaccination. These receptors were collected from an adult in good health. Both conserved end residues are part of each CDR3. Each record gives: clone size, V gene, D gene, J gene, CDR3 protein, CDR3 DNA. A D gene is named only where the DNA matches it firmly. Rows give clone size only sometimes, using once, few, many, or a class for an expanded clone.

.	TRBV7-3	.	TRBJ1-3	CASSSGTSGNTIYF	TGTGCCAGCAGCTCGGGGACCTCTGGAAACACCATATATTTT
.	TRBV13	.	TRBJ1-2	CASSHGTPGGLGYTF	TGTGCCAGCAGCCACGGGACACCGGGGGGGCTCGGCTACACCTTC
once	TRBV27	TRBD1	TRBJ1-2	CASSPWTGLFGNYGYTF	TGTGCCAGCAGTCCGTGGACAGGACTTTTTGGGAACTATGGCTACACCTTC
.	TRBV27	.	TRBJ2-3	CASSLYGGTSTDTQYF	TGTGCCAGCAGTTTATATGGGGGAACTAGCACAGATACGCAGTATTTT
.	TRBV6-1	.	TRBJ1-5	CASSEDWNYSNQPQHF	TGTGCCAGCAGTGAAGATTGGAATTATAGCAATCAGCCCCAGCATTTT
.	TRBV5-1	TRBD2	TRBJ2-1	CASSLAETSGNYAEQFF	TGCGCCAGCAGCTTGGCTGAGACTAGCGGGAATTACGCTGAGCAGTTCTTC
.	TRBV27	.	TRBJ1-3	CASSPIPGTAGNTIYF	TGTGCCAGCAGTCCCATTCCAGGGACCGCTGGAAACACCATATATTTT
.	TRBV2	TRBD2	TRBJ2-7	CASSTSGSSQQYF	TGTGCCAGTTCGACTAGCGGCTCCTCCCAGCAGTACTTC
.	TRBV4-3	.	TRBJ2-7	CASSQENSRSYEQYF	TGCGCCAGCAGCCAAGAGAATTCCCGCTCCTACGAGCAGTACTTC
.	TRBV5-1	TRBD2	TRBJ2-1	CASSPIAGGMNEQFF	TGCGCCAGCAGCCCAATAGCGGGAGGGATGAATGAGCAGTTCTTC
.	TRBV10-3	.	TRBJ1-3	CAISETGAGSLVRGNTIYF	TGTGCCATCAGTGAGACGGGGGCAGGGAGCCTGGTAAGAGGAAACACCATATATTTT
.	TRBV5-6	TRBD1	TRBJ1-5	CASSRISTGGNQPQHF	TGTGCCAGCAGCAGGATCTCAACAGGGGGCAATCAGCCCCAGCATTTT
.	TRBV18	.	TRBJ1-4	CASSPSTGSGEKLFF	TGTGCCAGCTCACCAAGTACAGGGTCAGGTGAAAAACTGTTTTTT
.	TRBV29-1	.	TRBJ1-2	CSVESDGWGGDYGYTF	TGCAGCGTTGAATCCGATGGTTGGGGGGGCGACTATGGCTACACCTTC
.	TRBV9	.	TRBJ1-1	CASSPRQSLNTEAFF	TGTGCCAGCAGCCCAAGACAGAGTTTGAACACTGAAGCTTTCTTT
.	TRBV28	.	TRBJ1-4	CASSPPSPANEKLFF	TGTGCCAGCAGCCCGCCATCCCCGGCTAATGAAAAACTGTTTTTT
.	TRBV7-2	.	TRBJ2-7	CASSSGDRPYEQYF	TGTGCCAGCAGCTCGGGCGACAGGCCCTACGAGCAGTACTTC
.	TRBV3-1/TRBV3-2	TRBD1	TRBJ2-2	CASTQQGVVTGELFF	TGTGCCAGCACCCAACAGGGGGTGGTCACCGGGGAGCTGTTTTTT
.	TRBV20-1	TRBD2	TRBJ2-1	CSASWTSGYNEQFF	TGCAGTGCTAGTTGGACTAGCGGTTACAATGAGCAGTTCTTC
once	TRBV10-3	.	TRBJ1-2	CAISEGSNGYTF	TGTGCCATCAGTGAAGGTAGTAATGGCTACACCTTC
.	TRBV1	.	TRBJ1-4	CTSSQTTGRLNEKLFF	TGCACCAGCAGCCAAACCACAGGGCGTCTTAATGAAAAACTGTTTTTT
few	TRBV10-3	TRBD1	TRBJ1-2	CAISPGTGNYGYTF	TGTGCCATCAGTCCTGGGACAGGAAACTATGGCTACACCTTC
.	TRBV27	TRBD2	TRBJ2-1	CASTSGTSGPQNNEQFF	TGTGCCAGCACCTCTGGGACTAGCGGGCCCCAGAACAATGAGCAGTTCTTC
.	TRBV7-9	.	TRBJ1-1	CASSHMLVGTFRGTTEAFF	TGTGCCAGCAGCCATATGTTAGTGGGGACCTTCAGAGGAACCACTGAAGCTTTCTTT
.	TRBV28	.	TRBJ2-7	CASRSNRAYSYEQYF	TGTGCCAGCAGGTCTAACAGGGCTTACTCCTACGAGCAGTACTTC
.	TRBV4-1	TRBD1	TRBJ1-2	CASSPGQLSNYGYTF	TGCGCCAGCAGCCCGGGACAGCTGTCTAACTATGGCTACACCTTC
.	TRBV6-2/TRBV6-3	TRBD2	TRBJ2-3	CASSTPRVAGVEDTQYF	TGTGCCAGCAGCACCCCCAGGGTAGCGGGAGTAGAAGATACGCAGTATTTT
.	TRBV19	.	TRBJ2-7	CASSGHSSYEQYF	TGTGCCAGCTCGGGACACAGCTCCTACGAGCAGTACTTC
once	TRBV14	TRBD1	TRBJ1-2	CASSHRDRPFYGYTF	TGTGCCAGCAGCCATCGGGACAGACCATTCTATGGCTACACCTTC
.	TRBV27	.	TRBJ1-5	CASSPSGGNQPQHF	TGTGCCAGCAGTCCTTCGGGGGGCAATCAGCCCCAGCATTTT
.	TRBV28	TRBD2	TRBJ2-2	CASSPQPHGLAGATGELFF	TGTGCCAGCAGCCCACAGCCCCACGGACTAGCGGGAGCCACCGGGGAGCTGTTTTTT
.	TRBV18	.	TRBJ2-5	CASSPIAGYQETQYF	TGTGCCAGCTCACCAATCGCGGGGTACCAAGAGACCCAGTACTTC
.	TRBV21-1	.	TRBJ2-7	CASSPREALSYEQYF	TGTGCCAGCAGCCCCCGGGAGGCACTCTCCTACGAGCAGTACTTC
.	TRBV18	TRBD1	TRBJ1-1	CASSPRTGSSRDAFF	TGTGCCAGCTCACCTAGGACAGGCTCTAGTCGGGATGCTTTCTTT
.	TRBV5-4	.	TRBJ2-5	CASSLPSSGSDLGTQYF	TGTGCCAGCAGCCTTCCGAGCTCGGGGAGCGATCTAGGTACCCAGTACTTC
.	TRBV6-5	.	TRBJ2-7	CASKGGGFYEQYF	TGTGCCAGCAAGGGAGGAGGGTTCTACGAGCAGTACTTC
.	TRBV4-1	TRBD2	TRBJ2-2	CASSQVSSGRWGNTGELFF	TGCGCCAGCAGCCAAGTTTCTAGCGGGAGGTGGGGAAACACCGGGGAGCTGTTTTTT
.	TRBV7-9	TRBD1	TRBJ2-2	CASSLAWSRQGNTGELFF	TGTGCCAGCAGCTTAGCCTGGTCCCGACAGGGAAACACCGGGGAGCTGTTTTTT
.	TRBV7-9	.	TRBJ1-4	CASSEWGTNEKLFF	TGTGCCAGCAGCGAGTGGGGTACGAATGAAAAACTGTTTTTT
.	TRBV3-1/TRBV3-2	TRBD1	TRBJ2-4	CASSRQGLAKNIQYF	TGTGCCAGCAGTCGACAGGGTCTGGCCAAAAACATTCAGTACTTC
.	TRBV13	.	TRBJ1-2	CASSLDRGYGYTF	TGTGCCAGCAGCTTAGATCGGGGATATGGCTACACCTTC
.	TRBV3-1/TRBV3-2	.	TRBJ1-6	CASSQVSGHYNSPLHF	TGTGCCAGCAGCCAAGTATCGGGACACTATAATTCACCCCTCCACTTT
.	TRBV27	.	TRBJ2-1	CASSLFPGGGSEQFF	TGTGCCAGCAGTTTATTTCCAGGGGGCGGGAGTGAGCAGTTCTTC
.	TRBV6-4	.	TRBJ2-2	CASSRQSVNTGELFF	TGTGCCAGCAGTCGACAGTCAGTAAACACCGGGGAGCTGTTTTTT
.	TRBV14	.	TRBJ1-5	CASSLSNQPQHF	TGTGCCAGCAGCCTCAGCAATCAGCCCCAGCATTTT
.	TRBV11-2	.	TRBJ2-7	CASSLVGTTKEGQYF	TGTGCCAGCAGCTTAGTGGGCACAACCAAGGAGGGGCAGTACTTC
.	TRBV5-8	.	TRBJ2-1	CASSLGEEEHEQFF	TGTGCCAGCAGCTTGGGGGAGGAGGAGCATGAGCAGTTCTTC
.	TRBV4-2	.	TRBJ2-2	CASSRQEEYNTNTGELFF	TGTGCCAGCAGCCGCCAAGAGGAGTACAACACGAACACCGGGGAGCTGTTTTTT